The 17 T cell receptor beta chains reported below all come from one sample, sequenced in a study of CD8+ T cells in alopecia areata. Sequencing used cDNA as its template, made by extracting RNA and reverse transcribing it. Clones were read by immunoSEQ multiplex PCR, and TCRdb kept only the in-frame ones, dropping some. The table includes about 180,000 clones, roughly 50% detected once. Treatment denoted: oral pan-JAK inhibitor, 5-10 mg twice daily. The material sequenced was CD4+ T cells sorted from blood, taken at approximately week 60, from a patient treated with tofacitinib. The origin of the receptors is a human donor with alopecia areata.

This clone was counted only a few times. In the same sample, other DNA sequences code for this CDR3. The chain's CDR3 is CASSPLYEQYF. The CDR3 DNA sequence: TGTGCCAGCAGCCCTCTCTACGAGCAGTACTTC. V usage is TRBV7-9 and J usage is TRBJ2-7, with no clear D. The V end was cut by 5 bases, the J end by 3 bases, with 5 bases between. The CDR3 spans 11 residues. Germline lookup yields CDR1 SEHNR and CDR2 FQNEAQ (reference sequence).

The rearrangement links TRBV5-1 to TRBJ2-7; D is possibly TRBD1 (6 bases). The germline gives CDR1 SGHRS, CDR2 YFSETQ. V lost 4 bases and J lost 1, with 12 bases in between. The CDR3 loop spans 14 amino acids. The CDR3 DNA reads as TGCGCCAGCAGCGATACTACAGGGTCCTACGAGCAGTACTTC. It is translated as CASSDTTGSYEQYF.

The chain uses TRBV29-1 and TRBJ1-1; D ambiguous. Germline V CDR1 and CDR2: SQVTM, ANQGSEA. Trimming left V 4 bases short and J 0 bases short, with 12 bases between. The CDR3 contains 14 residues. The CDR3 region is CSVGGERMNTEAFF. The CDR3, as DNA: TGCAGCGTTGGGGGTGAACGGATGAACACTGAAGCTTTCTTT.

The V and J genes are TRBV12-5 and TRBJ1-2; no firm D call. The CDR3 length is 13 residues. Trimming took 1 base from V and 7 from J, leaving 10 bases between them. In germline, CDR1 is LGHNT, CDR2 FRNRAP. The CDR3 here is CASGLGTESGYTF. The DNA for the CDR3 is TGTGCTAGTGGTTTGGGGACCGAGTCTGGCTACACCTTC.

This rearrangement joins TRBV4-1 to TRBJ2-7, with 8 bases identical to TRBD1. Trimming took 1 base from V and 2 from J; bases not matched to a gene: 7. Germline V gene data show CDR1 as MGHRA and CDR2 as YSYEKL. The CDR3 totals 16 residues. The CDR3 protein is CASSQGTWTGTYEQYF. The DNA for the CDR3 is TGCGCCAGCAGCCAAGGGACCTGGACAGGGACCTACGAGCAGTACTTC.

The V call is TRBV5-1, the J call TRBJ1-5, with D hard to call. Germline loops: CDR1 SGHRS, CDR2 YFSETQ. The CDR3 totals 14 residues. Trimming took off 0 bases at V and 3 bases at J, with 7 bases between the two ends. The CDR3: CASSLDGPNQPQHF. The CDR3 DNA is TGCGCCAGCAGCTTGGACGGTCCCAATCAGCCCCAGCATTTT. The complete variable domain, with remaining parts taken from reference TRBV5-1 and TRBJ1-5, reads KAGVTQTPRYLIKTRGQQVTLSCSPISGHRSVSWYQQTPGQGLQFLFEYFSETQRNKGNFPGRFSGRQFSNSRSEMNVSTLELGDSALYLCASSLDGPNQPQHFGDGTRLSIL.

The CDR3 spells CASSDTGVYEQYF. Here the CDR3 DNA reads TGTGCCAGCAGTGACACGGGTGTTTACGAGCAGTACTTC. The chain links TRBV6-5 to TRBJ2-7; D is ambiguous. CDR1 and CDR2 from the germline V gene are MNHEY and SVGAGI. The CDR3 extends over 13 amino acids. V was cut by 5 bases and J by 4 bases, with 12 bases left in between.

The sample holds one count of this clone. As DNA, the CDR3 is TGTGCCTGGGCACAGCCGCCCACCTACGAGCAGTACTTC. As protein: CAWAQPPTYEQYF. The chain links TRBV30 to TRBJ2-7; D is ambiguous. Germline V gene lookup returns CDR1 GTSNPN and CDR2 SVGIG (reference sequence). The germline V and J ends were trimmed by 5 bases and 2 bases, with 13 bases remaining between them. The CDR3 length is 13 residues.

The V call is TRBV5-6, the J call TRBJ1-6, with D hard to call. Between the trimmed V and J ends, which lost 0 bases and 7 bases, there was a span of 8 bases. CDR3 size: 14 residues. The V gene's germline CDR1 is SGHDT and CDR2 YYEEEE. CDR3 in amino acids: CASSLVVGNSPLHF. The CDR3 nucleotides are TGTGCCAGCAGCTTGGTCGTCGGCAATTCACCCCTCCACTTT.

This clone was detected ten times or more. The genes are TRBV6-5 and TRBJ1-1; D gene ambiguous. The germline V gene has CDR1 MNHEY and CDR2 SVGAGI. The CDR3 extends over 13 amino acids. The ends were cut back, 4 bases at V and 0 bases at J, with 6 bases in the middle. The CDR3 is CASSSTLNTEAFF. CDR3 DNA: TGTGCCAGCAGTTCCACACTGAACACTGAAGCTTTCTTT.

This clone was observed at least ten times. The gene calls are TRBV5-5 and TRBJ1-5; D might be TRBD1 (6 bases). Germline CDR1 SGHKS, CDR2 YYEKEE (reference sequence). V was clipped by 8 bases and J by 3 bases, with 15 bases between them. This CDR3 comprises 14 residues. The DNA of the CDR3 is TGTGCCAGTCAAGGGGGGACGGACAATCAGCCCCAGCATTTT. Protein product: CASQGGTDNQPQHF.

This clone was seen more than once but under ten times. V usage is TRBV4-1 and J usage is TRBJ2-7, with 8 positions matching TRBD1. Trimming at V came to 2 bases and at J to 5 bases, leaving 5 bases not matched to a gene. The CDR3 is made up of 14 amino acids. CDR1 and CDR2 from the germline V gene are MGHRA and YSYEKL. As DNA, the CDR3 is TGCGCCAGCAGCCAATCAGGACAGGGCGACGAGCAGTACTTC. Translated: CASSQSGQGDEQYF.

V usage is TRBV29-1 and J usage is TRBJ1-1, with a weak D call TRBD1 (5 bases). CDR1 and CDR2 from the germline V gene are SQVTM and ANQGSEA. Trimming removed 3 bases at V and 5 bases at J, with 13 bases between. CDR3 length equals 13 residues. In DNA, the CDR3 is TGCAGCGTTGAGAGTGGGGGGGGAACTGAAGCTTTCTTT. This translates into CSVESGGGTEAFF. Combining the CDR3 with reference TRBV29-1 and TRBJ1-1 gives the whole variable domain SAVISQKPSRDICQRGTSLTIQCQVDSQVTMMFWYRQQPGQSLTLIATANQGSEATYESGFVIDKFPISRPNLTFSTLTVSNMSPEDSSIYLCSVESGGGTEAFFGQGTRLTVV.

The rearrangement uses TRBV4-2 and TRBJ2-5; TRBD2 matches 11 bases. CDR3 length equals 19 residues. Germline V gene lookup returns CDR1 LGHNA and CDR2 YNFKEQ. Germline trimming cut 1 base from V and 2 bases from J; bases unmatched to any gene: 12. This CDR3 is CASSQVPSGTSGQQETQYF. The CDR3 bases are TGTGCCAGCAGCCAAGTACCCAGCGGGACTAGCGGACAACAAGAGACCCAGTACTTC.

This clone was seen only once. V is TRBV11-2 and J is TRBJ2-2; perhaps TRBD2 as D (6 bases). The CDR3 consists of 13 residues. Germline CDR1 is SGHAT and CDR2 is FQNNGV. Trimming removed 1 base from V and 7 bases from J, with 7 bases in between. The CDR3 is CASSLGEVGELFF. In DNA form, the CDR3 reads TGTGCCAGCAGCTTAGGGGAGGTCGGGGAGCTGTTTTTT.

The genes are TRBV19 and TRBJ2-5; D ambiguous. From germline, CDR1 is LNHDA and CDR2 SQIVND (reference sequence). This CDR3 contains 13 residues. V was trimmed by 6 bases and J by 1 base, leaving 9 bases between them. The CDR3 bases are TGTGCCAGTAGCCCGGGTCCCCAAGAGACCCAGTACTTC. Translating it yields CASSPGPQETQYF.

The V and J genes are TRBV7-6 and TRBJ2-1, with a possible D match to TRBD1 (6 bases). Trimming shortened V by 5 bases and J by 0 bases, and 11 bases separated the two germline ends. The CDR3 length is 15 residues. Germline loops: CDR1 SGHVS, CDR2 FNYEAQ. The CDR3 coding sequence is TGTGCCAGCAGCCACAGGGAGAGCTCCTACAATGAGCAGTTCTTC. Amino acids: CASSHRESSYNEQFF.